Detailed here is one TCR beta chain. What it binds is not known. This specimen belongs to a study of cytomegalovirus exposure and HLA in healthy donors. Study context: A prior analysis found roughly 110 million unique TCR beta sequences from approximately 190 million T cells.

Study-wide results and caveats: From TCR beta sequences, most subjects' HLA-A and HLA-B alleles were reportedly predicted accurately. Productive status was seen about 87% or about 30% of the time for most TCR beta V segments in an earlier analysis.

After removal of 5 bases from V and 2 bases from J, the junction contained 5 bases not matched to a gene. The CDR3 extends over 15 amino acids. CDR1 and CDR2 (germline): PRHDT, FYEKMQ (reference sequence). PCR used 60 Vbeta primers and 13 Jbeta primers. Sequencing was performed with immunoSEQ multiplex PCR; in TCRdb, only in-frame clones are kept and a portion is missing. The sample records 80,000 to 100,000 clones, about 80% being singletons. This chain links TRBV13 with TRBJ2-7, with TRBD2 matching 11 bases. The sequenced material came from PBMCs. The origin of this receptor is a female donor in good health and CMV-seropositive. Here the CDR3 reads CASSPLAGGPYEQYF. CDR3 sequence (DNA): TGTGCCAGCAGCCCCTTAGCGGGAGGGCCCTACGAGCAGTACTTC.